Each of the 17 T cell receptor beta chains below was sequenced from the same sample in a study of response to subunit inactivated influenza vaccine. TCRdb reprocessed the RT-PCR reads with MiXCR, giving one entry per CDR3 protein. The table has over 400,000 distinct CDR3 sequences, under 15% seen once. The specimen was PBMCs from blood, collected more than 35 days after vaccination. The receptors here all came from a man between 45 and 60 years old who received an inactivated influenza vaccine.

This clonotype was detected ten times or more. This chain uses TRBV12-3 or TRBV12-4 with TRBJ2-2, with 9 bases matching TRBD2. The V gene end was trimmed by 5 bases and the J gene end by 5 bases; junction bases not matched to a gene: 6. There are 15 residues in the CDR3. As DNA, the CDR3 is TGTGCCAGCAGTCCGGGACTAGCTGGGACCGGGGAGCTGTTTTTT. Amino acid sequence: CASSPGLAGTGELFF.

There are a few counts of this clonotype. The chain employs TRBV21-1 and TRBJ2-7. TRBV21-1 is a pseudogene locus. This CDR3 region has 15 residues. In DNA, the CDR3 is TGTGCCAGCAGCAAAGCCAGACAGAGCTCCTACGAGCAGTACTTC. Its protein product is CASSKARQSSYEQYF.

As to this clonotype: The junction departs from germline at one end; a sequencing error may be responsible. The chain links TRBV29-1 to TRBJ1-2; D call uncertain. The CDR3 totals 12 residues. Per germline, CDR1 SQVTM and CDR2 ANQGSEA. In nucleotides, the CDR3 is TGCAGCGTGCAGGACCCCGGCTATCGCTACACCTTC. Its translation is CSVQDPGYRYTF.

This rearrangement joins TRBV5-1 to TRBJ2-3, with 10 bases that match TRBD1. Per germline, CDR1 SGHRS and CDR2 YFSETQ. V gave up 2 bases and J gave up 4 bases; unmatched junction bases: 4. This CDR3 comprises 15 residues. This CDR3 reads CASSFGTGVSDTQYF. In DNA form, the CDR3 reads TGCGCCAGCAGCTTCGGGACAGGGGTCTCAGATACGCAGTATTTT.

The genes are TRBV28 and TRBJ2-3, with 7 nucleotides matching TRBD2. CDR1 MDHEN and CDR2 SYDVKM come from the germline V gene. J was trimmed by 3 bases and V by 6 bases; bases with no gene match: 9. The CDR3 contains 15 residues. The DNA for the CDR3 is TGTGCCAGCAGCCCCAGCGGGAAGGGGACAGATACGCAGTATTTT. Protein sequence: CASSPSGKGTDTQYF.

This clonotype occurred many times. CDR3: CASNPQGAGGRDTQYF. DNA of the CDR3: TGTGCCAGCAACCCACAGGGAGCGGGGGGGCGTGATACGCAGTATTTT. The chain links TRBV4-2 to TRBJ2-3, with 10 bases that match TRBD2. The CDR3 runs 16 residues. V trimming: 7 bases; J trimming: 6 bases; junction bases outside the gene matches: 13. Germline lookup yields CDR1 LGHNA and CDR2 YNFKEQ.

The chain has TRBV20-1 and TRBJ2-4, with TRBD2 identical over 7 bases. Unmatched junction bases numbered 4, after V lost 5 bases and J lost 0 bases. The CDR3 consists of 14 residues. Germline assignment: CDR1 DFQATT and CDR2 SNEGSKA (reference sequence). CDR3 coding DNA: TGCAGTGCTGCGGGGGAGGTAGCCAAAAACATTCAGTACTTC. It encodes CSAAGEVAKNIQYF.

This clonotype has only a few counts. The junction departs from germline at one end; a sequencing error may be responsible. The CDR3 region is CASSGGLAGNGRGIF. DNA for the CDR3: TGCGCCAGCAGCGGAGGACTAGCGGGGAATGGGCGAGGGATCTTC. The gene calls are TRBV5-1 and TRBJ2-1, with 12 positions matching TRBD2. The CDR3 length is 15 residues. In germline, CDR1 is SGHRS, CDR2 YFSETQ.

The table lists this clonotype with many counts. V gene TRBV20-1 combines with J gene TRBJ2-1; D is perhaps TRBD2 (5 bases). The V gene's germline CDR1 is DFQATT and CDR2 SNEGSKA (reference sequence). Deletions cut 2 bases from V and 2 bases from J, with 13 bases between. The CDR3 has 15 residues. Here the CDR3 DNA reads TGCAGTGCTAGAAATCCAGCGGCAACCTACAATGAGCAGTTCTTC. This encodes CSARNPAATYNEQFF.

The rearrangement joins TRBV4-3 to TRBJ2-2; D gene unclear. Germline values: CDR1 LGHNA, CDR2 YSLEER. The CDR3 extends over 15 amino acids. Trimming stripped 3 bases from V and 4 bases from J, with 12 bases between. The CDR3 DNA reads TGCGCCAGCAGCCAGGCCGGTACAATCACCGGGGAGCTGTTTTTT. Its protein is CASSQAGTITGELFF.

The chain employs TRBV7-2 and TRBJ1-5, with 7 bases identical to TRBD1. From germline, CDR1 is SGHTA and CDR2 FQGNSA. CDR3 length: 15 residues. V dropped 4 bases and J dropped 6; count of bases not matched to a gene: 9. The CDR3 sequence: CASSSSTGKTQPQHF. The CDR3 DNA follows: TGTGCCAGCAGCTCCTCGACAGGGAAAACTCAGCCCCAGCATTTT.

V and J are TRBV14 and TRBJ2-7; maybe TRBD2 (6 bases). The CDR3 has 15 residues. The germline V gene encodes CDR1 SGHDN and CDR2 FVKESK. Trimming took off 1 base at V and 7 bases at J, with 17 bases between the two ends. The CDR3 DNA reads as TGTGCCAGCAGCCAAGGAGCGGGTTCCCGGTGGGAGCAGTACTTC. Translation gives CASSQGAGSRWEQYF. The whole variable domain, remainder taken from reference TRBV14 and TRBJ2-7, is EAGVTQFPSHSVIEKGQTVTLRCDPISGHDNLYWYRRVMGKEIKFLLHFVKESKQDESGMPNNRFLAERTGGTYSTLKVQPAELEDSGVYFCASSQGAGSRWEQYFGPGTRLTVT.

Ten or more counts support this clonotype. The chain uses TRBV12-3 or TRBV12-4 and TRBJ2-4, with D perhaps given as TRBD1 or TRBD2 (5 bases each). Trimming removed 5 bases at V and 4 bases at J, with 15 bases between. There are 15 residues in the CDR3. The CDR3 region has the DNA TGTGCCAGCAGTAGGACCGGGACCGTAAAAAACATTCAGTACTTC. Translation gives CASSRTGTVKNIQYF.

This clonotype was seen only a few times. The chain couples TRBV28 to TRBJ2-1; 9 positions match TRBD1. The CDR3 has 13 amino acids. Trimming cost V 7 bases and J 5 bases; bases outside gene matches: 3. The germline V gene encodes CDR1 MDHEN and CDR2 SYDVKM. The CDR3 loop is CASNRQGDNEQFF. For the CDR3, the DNA is TGTGCCAGCAATAGACAGGGGGACAATGAGCAGTTCTTC.

The J gene is TRBJ2-3, the V gene TRBV2; TRBD1 is a possible D gene (6 bases). The CDR3 sequence is 15 residues long. Trimming left V 7 bases short and J 1 base short, with 15 bases between. Germline-derived CDR1 and CDR2 are SNHLY and FYNNEI. The DNA of the CDR3 is TGTGCCAGCAAAAGCTCAGGGGCCCGCACAGATACGCAGTATTTT. Translating gives CASKSSGARTDTQYF.

The chain couples TRBV5-1 to TRBJ2-3; maybe TRBD1 (6 bases). Germline loops: CDR1 SGHRS, CDR2 YFSETQ. This CDR3 is built from 16 residues. V lost 0 bases and J lost 4, with 15 bases in between. CDR3 sequence (DNA): TGCGCCAGCAGCTTGGGTAGGGGGACAATTCCAGATACGCAGTATTTT. Translated: CASSLGRGTIPDTQYF. Full variable domain (remainder filled in from reference TRBV5-1 and TRBJ2-3): KAGVTQTPRYLIKTRGQQVTLSCSPISGHRSVSWYQQTPGQGLQFLFEYFSETQRNKGNFPGRFSGRQFSNSRSEMNVSTLELGDSALYLCASSLGRGTIPDTQYFGPGTRLTVL.

This clonotype was found many times. J is TRBJ2-1 and V is TRBV29-1, with 7 nucleotides matching TRBD2. The ends lost 2 bases at V and 10 bases at J; junction bases unmatched: 2. The length of the CDR3 is 11 residues. Per germline, CDR1 SQVTM and CDR2 ANQGSEA. CDR3 loop: CSVESGGEQFF. CDR3 coding DNA: TGCAGCGTTGAATCCGGGGGGGAGCAGTTCTTC.